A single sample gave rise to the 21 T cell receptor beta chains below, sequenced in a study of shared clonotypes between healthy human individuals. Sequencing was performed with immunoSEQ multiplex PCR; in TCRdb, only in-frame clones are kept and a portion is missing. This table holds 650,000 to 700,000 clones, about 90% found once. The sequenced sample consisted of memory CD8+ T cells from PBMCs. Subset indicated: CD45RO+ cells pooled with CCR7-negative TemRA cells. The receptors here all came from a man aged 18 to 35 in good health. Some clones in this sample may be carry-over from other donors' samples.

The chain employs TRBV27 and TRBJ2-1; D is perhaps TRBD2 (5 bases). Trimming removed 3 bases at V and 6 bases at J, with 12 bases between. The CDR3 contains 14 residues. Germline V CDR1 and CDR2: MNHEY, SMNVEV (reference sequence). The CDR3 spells CASSFRVSGNEQFF. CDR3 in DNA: TGTGCCAGCAGTTTTAGGGTGAGCGGCAATGAGCAGTTCTTC.

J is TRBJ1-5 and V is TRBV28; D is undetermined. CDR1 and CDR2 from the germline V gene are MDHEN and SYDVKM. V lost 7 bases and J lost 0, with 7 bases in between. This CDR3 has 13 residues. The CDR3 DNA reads TGTGCCAGCACCGTTTATAGCAATCAGCCCCAGCATTTT. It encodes CASTVYSNQPQHF.

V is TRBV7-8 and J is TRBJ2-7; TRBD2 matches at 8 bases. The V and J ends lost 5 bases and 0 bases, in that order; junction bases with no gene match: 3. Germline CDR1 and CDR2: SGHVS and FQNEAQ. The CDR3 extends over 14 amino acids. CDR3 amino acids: CASSTSGSSYEQYF. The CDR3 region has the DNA TGTGCCAGCAGCACTAGCGGAAGCTCCTACGAGCAGTACTTC.

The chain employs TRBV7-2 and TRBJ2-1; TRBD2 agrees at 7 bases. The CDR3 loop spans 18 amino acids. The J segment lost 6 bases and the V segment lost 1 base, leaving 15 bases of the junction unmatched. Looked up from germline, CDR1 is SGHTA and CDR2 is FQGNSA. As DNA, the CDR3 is TGTGCCAGCAGCTTAGGGGCTAGCGGAGGACGAACCCGCAATGAGCAGTTCTTC. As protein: CASSLGASGGRTRNEQFF.

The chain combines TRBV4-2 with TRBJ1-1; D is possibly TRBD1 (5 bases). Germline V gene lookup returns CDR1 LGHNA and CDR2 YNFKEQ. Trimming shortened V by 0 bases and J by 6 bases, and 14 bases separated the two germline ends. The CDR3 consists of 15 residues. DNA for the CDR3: TGTGCCAGCAGCCAAGATTCAACAGGAATTGCTGAAGCTTTCTTT. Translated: CASSQDSTGIAEAFF.

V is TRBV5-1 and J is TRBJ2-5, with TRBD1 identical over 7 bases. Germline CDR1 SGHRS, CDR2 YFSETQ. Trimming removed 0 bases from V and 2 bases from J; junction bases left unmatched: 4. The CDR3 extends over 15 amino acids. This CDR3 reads CASSLVLQGQETQYF. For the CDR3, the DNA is TGCGCCAGCAGCTTGGTCCTACAGGGGCAAGAGACCCAGTACTTC. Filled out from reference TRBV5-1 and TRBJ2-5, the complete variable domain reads KAGVTQTPRYLIKTRGQQVTLSCSPISGHRSVSWYQQTPGQGLQFLFEYFSETQRNKGNFPGRFSGRQFSNSRSEMNVSTLELGDSALYLCASSLVLQGQETQYFGPGTRLLVL.

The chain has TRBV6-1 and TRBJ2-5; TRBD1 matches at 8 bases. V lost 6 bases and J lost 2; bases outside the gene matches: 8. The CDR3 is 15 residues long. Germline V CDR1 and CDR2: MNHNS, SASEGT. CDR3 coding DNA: TGTGCCAGCAGATTCCTCGGGACAGGACAAGAGACCCAGTACTTC. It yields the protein CASRFLGTGQETQYF.

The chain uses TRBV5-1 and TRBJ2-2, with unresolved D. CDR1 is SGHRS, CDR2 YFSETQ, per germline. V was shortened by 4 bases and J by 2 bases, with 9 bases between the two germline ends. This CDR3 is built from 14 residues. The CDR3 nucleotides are TGCGCCAGCAGCCCAGACGCAAACACCGGGGAGCTGTTTTTT. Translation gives CASSPDANTGELFF.

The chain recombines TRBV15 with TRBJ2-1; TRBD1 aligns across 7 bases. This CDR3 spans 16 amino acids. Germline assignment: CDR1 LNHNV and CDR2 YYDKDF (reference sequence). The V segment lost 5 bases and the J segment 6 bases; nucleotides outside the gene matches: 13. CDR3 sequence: CATSGNDRAPINEQFF. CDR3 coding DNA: TGTGCCACCAGCGGAAACGACAGGGCCCCCATCAATGAGCAGTTCTTC.

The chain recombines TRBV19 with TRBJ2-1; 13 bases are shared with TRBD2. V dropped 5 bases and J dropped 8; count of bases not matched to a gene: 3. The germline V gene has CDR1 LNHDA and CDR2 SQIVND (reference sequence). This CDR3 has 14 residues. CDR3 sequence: CASSSGLAGDEQFF. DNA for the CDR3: TGTGCCAGTAGTTCCGGACTAGCGGGAGATGAGCAGTTCTTC.

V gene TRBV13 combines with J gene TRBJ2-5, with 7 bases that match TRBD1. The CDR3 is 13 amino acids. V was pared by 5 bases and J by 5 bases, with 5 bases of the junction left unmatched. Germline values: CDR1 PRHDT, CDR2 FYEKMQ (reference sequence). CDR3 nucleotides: TGTGCCAGCAGCCAGACAGGGTTGGAGACCCAGTACTTC. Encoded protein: CASSQTGLETQYF.

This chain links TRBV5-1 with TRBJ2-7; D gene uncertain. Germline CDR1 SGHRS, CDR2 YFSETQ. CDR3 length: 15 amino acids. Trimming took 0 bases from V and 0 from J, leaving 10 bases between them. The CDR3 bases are TGCGCCAGCAGCTTGGCGGCGGCTAGCTCCTACGAGCAGTACTTC. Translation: CASSLAAASSYEQYF.

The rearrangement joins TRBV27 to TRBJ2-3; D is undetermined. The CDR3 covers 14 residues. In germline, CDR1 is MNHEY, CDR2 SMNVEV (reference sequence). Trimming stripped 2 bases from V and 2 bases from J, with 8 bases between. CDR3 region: CASSLSPYTDTQYF. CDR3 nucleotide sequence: TGTGCCAGCAGTTTAAGTCCCTACACAGATACGCAGTATTTT.

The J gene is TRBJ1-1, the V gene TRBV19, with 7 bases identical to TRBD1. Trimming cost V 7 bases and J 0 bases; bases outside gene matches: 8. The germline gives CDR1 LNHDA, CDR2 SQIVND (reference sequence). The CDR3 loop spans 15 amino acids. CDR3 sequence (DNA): TGTGCCAGTAACCCTCGACAGGGTGTGAACACTGAAGCTTTCTTT. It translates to CASNPRQGVNTEAFF.

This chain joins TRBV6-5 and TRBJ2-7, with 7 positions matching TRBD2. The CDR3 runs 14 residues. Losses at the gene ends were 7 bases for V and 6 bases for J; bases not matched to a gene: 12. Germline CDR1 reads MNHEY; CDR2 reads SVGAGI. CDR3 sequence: CASIPSGEGSEQYF. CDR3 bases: TGTGCCAGCATCCCCAGCGGGGAAGGTAGCGAGCAGTACTTC.

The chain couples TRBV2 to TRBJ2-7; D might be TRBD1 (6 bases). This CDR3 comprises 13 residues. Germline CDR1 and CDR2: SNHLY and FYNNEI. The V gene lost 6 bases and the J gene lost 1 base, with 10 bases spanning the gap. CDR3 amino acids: CASRRTDSYEQYF. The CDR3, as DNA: TGTGCCAGCAGACGGACAGATTCCTACGAGCAGTACTTC.

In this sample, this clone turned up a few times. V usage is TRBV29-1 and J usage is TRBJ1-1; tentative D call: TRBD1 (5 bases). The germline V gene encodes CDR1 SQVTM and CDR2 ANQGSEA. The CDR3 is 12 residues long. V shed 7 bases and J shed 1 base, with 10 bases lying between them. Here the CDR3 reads CSALTENTEAFF. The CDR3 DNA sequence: TGCAGCGCCCTGACAGAGAACACTGAAGCTTTCTTT.

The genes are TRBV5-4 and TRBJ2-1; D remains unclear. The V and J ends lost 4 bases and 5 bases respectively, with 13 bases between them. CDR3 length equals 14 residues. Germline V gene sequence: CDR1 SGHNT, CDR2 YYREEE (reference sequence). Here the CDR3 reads CASSTIGSNNEQFF. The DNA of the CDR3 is TGTGCCAGCAGCACCATTGGGTCTAACAATGAGCAGTTCTTC.

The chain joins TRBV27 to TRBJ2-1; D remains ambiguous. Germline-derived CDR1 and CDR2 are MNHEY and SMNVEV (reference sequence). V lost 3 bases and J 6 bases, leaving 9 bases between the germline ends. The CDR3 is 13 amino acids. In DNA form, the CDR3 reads TGTGCCAGCAGTTTGGCCCGACCCAATGAGCAGTTCTTC. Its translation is CASSLARPNEQFF.

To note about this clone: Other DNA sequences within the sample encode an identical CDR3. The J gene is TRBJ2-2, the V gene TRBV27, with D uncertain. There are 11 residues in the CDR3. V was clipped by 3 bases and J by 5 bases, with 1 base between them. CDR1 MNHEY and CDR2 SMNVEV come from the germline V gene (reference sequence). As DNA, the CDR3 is TGTGCCAGCAGTTTGACCGGGGAGCTGTTTTTT. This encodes CASSLTGELFF.

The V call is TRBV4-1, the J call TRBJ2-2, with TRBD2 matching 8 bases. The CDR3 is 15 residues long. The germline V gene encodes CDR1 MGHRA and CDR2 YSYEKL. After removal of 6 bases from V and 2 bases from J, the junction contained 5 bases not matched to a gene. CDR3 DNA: TGCGCCAGCAGTCGGAGCGGGAGAAACACCGGGGAGCTGTTTTTT. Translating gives CASSRSGRNTGELFF.